These 14 T cell receptor beta chains came from one sample sequenced in a study of T-cell reconstitution after alpha-beta-depleted transplantation in children. As it was prepared, the TCRbeta library received unique molecular identifiers. TCRdb re-analysed the PCR reads in MiXCR, keeping a single row per CDR3 protein. Of more than 400,000 distinct CDR3 sequences in the sample, over 40% are singletons; the top ten hold 27%. The source material was PBMCs, sampled before TCRalphabeta/CD19-depleted stem cell transplant. The receptors were gathered from a girl aged 2 to 9 with aplastic anemia, due to receive a stem cell transplant.

This clonotype was seen at least ten times. This chain joins TRBV12-3 or TRBV12-4 and TRBJ2-7; 7 positions match TRBD2. CDR3 length equals 14 residues. J was trimmed by 6 bases and V by 1 base; bases with no gene match: 6. CDR3 in amino acids: CASSLGGGNGEQYF. CDR3 bases: TGTGCCAGCAGTTTAGGGGGGGGTAACGGCGAGCAGTACTTC.

In this sample, this clonotype turned up many times. The chain joins TRBV4-3 to TRBJ1-2; 8 bases map to TRBD1. The germline V gene encodes CDR1 LGHNA and CDR2 YSLEER. CDR3 length: 16 residues. Germline trimming cut 1 base from V and 2 bases from J; bases unmatched to any gene: 6. The CDR3 DNA reads as TGCGCCAGCAGCCAAGTCTACCGGGACAGGAACTATGGCTACACCTTC. It encodes CASSQVYRDRNYGYTF.

CDR3: CSVPRDSASNEQFF. CDR3 coding DNA: TGCAGCGTCCCTCGGGACAGTGCAAGCAATGAGCAGTTCTTC. The chain uses TRBV29-1 and TRBJ2-1; 7 bases agree with TRBD1. The CDR3 is made up of 14 amino acids. V gave up 6 bases and J gave up 6 bases; unmatched junction bases: 11. CDR1 SQVTM and CDR2 ANQGSEA come from the germline V gene.

V and J are TRBV6-1 and TRBJ2-3; either TRBD1 or TRBD2 may supply D (6 bases each). Trimming left V 6 bases short and J 2 bases short, with 15 bases between. The CDR3 length is 15 residues. Germline lookup yields CDR1 MNHNS and CDR2 SASEGT. CDR3 DNA sequence: TGTGCCAGCAGGTCGAGGAGGGGGGTCACAGATACGCAGTATTTT. Translating it yields CASRSRRGVTDTQYF.

This clonotype showed up just once. This chain uses TRBV20-1 with TRBJ2-3, with D perhaps TRBD1 (6 bases). CDR1 and CDR2 from the germline V gene are DFQATT and SNEGSKA (reference sequence). This CDR3 is built from 13 residues. V lost 8 bases and J lost 2, with 14 bases in between. The CDR3 loop is CSSPGVDTDTQYF. The CDR3 nucleotides read TGCAGTTCCCCAGGGGTGGACACAGATACGCAGTATTTT.

At least ten counts were recorded for this clonotype. The chain is built from TRBV5-1 and TRBJ2-1, with 7 bases matching TRBD1. V shed 3 bases and J 6 bases; nucleotides not matched to a gene: 9. The CDR3 covers 15 residues. CDR1 is SGHRS, CDR2 YFSETQ, per germline. CDR3 loop: CASSSQEYRGNEQFF. The CDR3 coding sequence is TGCGCCAGCAGCTCTCAAGAATACAGGGGCAATGAGCAGTTCTTC.

This clonotype has more than one count but fewer than ten. This chain joins TRBV7-2 and TRBJ2-7; unclear D gene. From germline, CDR1 is SGHTA and CDR2 FQGNSA. V was clipped by 5 bases and J by 7 bases, with 12 bases between them. CDR3 size: 12 residues. The chain's CDR3 is CASSRIRDEQYF. CDR3 in DNA: TGTGCCAGCAGCCGGATTAGGGATGAGCAGTACTTC.

This clonotype was recorded a few times. The chain couples TRBV6-1 to TRBJ1-1; no reliable D call. Germline V gives CDR1 MNHNS, CDR2 SASEGT. The length of the CDR3 is 16 residues. The ends were cut back, 6 bases at V and 1 base at J, with 18 bases in the middle. For the CDR3, the DNA is TGTGCCAGCAGCGGGTGGGTCCTCGTCCCGAACACTGAAGCTTTCTTT. Its protein product is CASSGWVLVPNTEAFF.

The rearrangement links TRBV30 to TRBJ2-7; D gene unclear. The CDR3 sequence is 15 residues long. With 1 base removed from V and 2 bases from J, the gap between germline ends came to 15 bases. Germline V lookup: CDR1 GTSNPN, CDR2 SVGIG (reference sequence). The CDR3, as DNA: TGTGCCTGGAGTGCACCCCGACTGCCCACCTACGAGCAGTACTTC. Translated: CAWSAPRLPTYEQYF.

This clonotype was detected once. V and J are TRBV19 and TRBJ2-5; D is possibly TRBD1 (6 bases). Germline values: CDR1 LNHDA, CDR2 SQIVND (reference sequence). With 3 bases removed from V and 2 bases from J, the gap between germline ends came to 16 bases. The CDR3 is 16 amino acids. The CDR3 nucleotides read TGTGCCAGTAGTATGCAGGGGCCGCCAAAACAAGAGACCCAGTACTTC. Translating gives CASSMQGPPKQETQYF.

This clonotype showed up just a few times. This chain connects TRBV9 to TRBJ2-7, with a weak D call TRBD2 (6 bases). Trimming removed 4 bases from V and 3 bases from J, with 14 bases in between. The V gene's germline CDR1 is SGDLS and CDR2 YYNGEE. The CDR3 sequence is 14 residues long. CDR3 in amino acids: CASSPLRGNYEQYF. The DNA of the CDR3 is TGTGCCAGCAGCCCCCTTCGGGGGAACTACGAGCAGTACTTC.

The genes are TRBV6-5 and TRBJ2-1; D is unclear. CDR1 MNHEY and CDR2 SVGAGI come from the germline V gene. This CDR3 has 15 amino acids. With 2 bases removed from V and 6 bases from J, the gap between germline ends came to 14 bases. The CDR3 sequence: CASSYGPWQTNEQFF. DNA for the CDR3: TGTGCCAGCAGTTACGGCCCTTGGCAGACCAATGAGCAGTTCTTC.

V is TRBV11-2 and J is TRBJ2-1; 7 bases line up with TRBD2. This CDR3 contains 16 residues. Germline lookup yields CDR1 SGHAT and CDR2 FQNNGV. With V trimmed by 7 bases and J by 5 bases, 14 bases remained unmatched. CDR3 coding DNA: TGTGCCAGCATCGGTCCAGGCGGGAGTCACAACAATGAGCAGTTCTTC. The encoded protein is CASIGPGGSHNNEQFF.

V and J are TRBV20-1 and TRBJ1-3; D uncertain. V was cut by 0 bases and J by 0 bases, with 6 bases left in between. The CDR3 has 14 residues. Germline V CDR1 and CDR2: DFQATT, SNEGSKA (reference sequence). DNA for the CDR3: TGCAGTGCTAGAGAGTGGGTCTCTGGAAACACCATATATTTT. Translated: CSAREWVSGNTIYF.